Listed below are T cell receptor beta chains from one sample, sequenced in a study of prognosis after radiotherapy for stage I lung cancer. TCRdb reanalysed the multiplex PCR reads using MiXCR and keeps one entry per CDR3 protein. The sample consists of about 30,000 distinct CDR3 sequences, around 30% of them appearing once. The sequences come from PBMCs, collected before or after stereotactic body radiation therapy (not recorded which). Receptor source: a donor over 45 with non-small cell lung cancer. Each CDR3 is given with its conserved first and last residue. D genes are given only for firm matches. Size is omitted from some rows. Given values are once, few, many or a class for expanded clones.

>many|TRBJ2-7|TRBV7-6|TRBD1
CASSPNPGTGSNEQYF
TGTGCCAGCAGCCCGAATCCCGGGACAGGGTCAAACGAGCAGTACTTC
>many|TRBJ2-2|TRBV11-3|NA
CASSLRGTGELFF
TGTGCCAGCAGTCTCAGGGGAACCGGGGAGCTGTTTTTT
>many|TRBJ1-4|TRBV5-1|NA
CASSPWGGKAEKLFF
TGCGCCAGCAGCCCTTGGGGCGGTAAGGCCGAAAAACTGTTTTTT
>NA|TRBJ2-6|TRBV28|NA
CASPERAGANVLTF
TGTGCCAGCCCAGAGAGGGCTGGGGCCAACGTCCTGACTTTC
>many|TRBJ2-2|TRBV6-5|NA
CASSYSVRGFTGELFF
TGTGCCAGCAGTTACTCTGTAAGGGGGTTTACCGGGGAGCTGTTTTTT
>NA|TRBJ1-4|TRBV11-2|NA
CAISWDATSGKSAPATNEKLFF
TGTGCCATCAGCTGGGATGCCACCTCGGGAAAGTCGGCCCCTGCAACTAATGAAAAACTGTTTTTT
>medium-sized|TRBJ2-3|TRBV27|NA
CASSLGWGRSTDTQYF
TGTGCCAGCAGTTTAGGATGGGGTCGTAGCACAGATACGCAGTATTTT
>many|TRBJ1-6|TRBV30|NA
CAWRFSGTVHSPLHF
TGTGCCTGGAGGTTTTCCGGGACGGTCCATTCACCCCTCCACTTT
>many|TRBJ2-7|TRBV30|NA
CAWSSVVVGRAYEQYF
TGTGCCTGGAGTTCGGTGGTTGTCGGCAGGGCCTACGAGCAGTACTTC
>many|TRBJ1-5|TRBV27|TRBD1
CASRGTGPNQPQHF
TGTGCCAGCAGGGGGACAGGGCCAAATCAGCCCCAGCATTTT
>many|TRBJ2-1|TRBV24-1|NA
CATSESSVGEQFF
TGTGCCACCAGTGAGTCTAGCGTGGGTGAGCAGTTCTTC
>medium-sized|TRBJ2-3|TRBV5-1|TRBD1
CASSNDRGAGTDTQYF
TGCGCCAGCAGCAACGACAGGGGGGCGGGCACAGATACGCAGTATTTT
>many|TRBJ1-2|TRBV9|NA
CASSGVGQNYGYTF
TGTGCCAGCAGCGGGGTGGGACAAAACTATGGCTACACCTTC